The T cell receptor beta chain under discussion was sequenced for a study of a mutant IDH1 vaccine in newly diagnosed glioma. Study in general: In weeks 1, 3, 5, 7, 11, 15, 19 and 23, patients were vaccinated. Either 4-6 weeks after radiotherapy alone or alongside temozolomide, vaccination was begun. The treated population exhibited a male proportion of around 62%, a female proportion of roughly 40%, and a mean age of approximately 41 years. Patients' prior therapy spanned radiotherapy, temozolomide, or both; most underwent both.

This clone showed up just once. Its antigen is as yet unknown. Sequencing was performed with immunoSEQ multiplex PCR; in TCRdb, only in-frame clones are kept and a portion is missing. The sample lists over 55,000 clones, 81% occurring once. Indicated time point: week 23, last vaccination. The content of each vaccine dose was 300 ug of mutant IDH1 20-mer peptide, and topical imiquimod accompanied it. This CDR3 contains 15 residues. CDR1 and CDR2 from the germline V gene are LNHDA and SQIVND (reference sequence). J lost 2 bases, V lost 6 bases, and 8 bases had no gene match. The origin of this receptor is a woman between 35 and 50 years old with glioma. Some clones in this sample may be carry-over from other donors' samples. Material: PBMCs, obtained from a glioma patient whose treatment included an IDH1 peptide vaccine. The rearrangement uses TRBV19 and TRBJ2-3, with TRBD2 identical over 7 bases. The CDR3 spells CASSSLAAPTDTQYF. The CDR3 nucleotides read TGTGCCAGTAGCTCCCTAGCGGCCCCCACAGATACGCAGTATTTT.